The source of this TCR beta chain is a study of blood T cell repertoires in COVID-19. The protocol was immunoSEQ multiplex PCR, while the TCRdb copy is restricted to in-frame clones and leaves out a portion. The sample records roughly 260,000 clones, roughly 88% being singletons. CDR1 and CDR2 (germline): SGHTA, FQGNSA. The CDR3 extends over 14 amino acids. Trimming left V 5 bases short and J 4 bases short, with 12 bases between. The chain is built from TRBV7-2 and TRBJ1-3, with D possibly being TRBD1 (6 bases). The specimen was peripheral blood. This receptor was taken from a woman aged 40 to 50 who had recovered from COVID-19. The CDR3 sequence: CASSLTGRGNTIYF. The CDR3, as DNA: TGTGCCAGCAGCCTTACAGGGCGAGGAAACACCATATATTTT.